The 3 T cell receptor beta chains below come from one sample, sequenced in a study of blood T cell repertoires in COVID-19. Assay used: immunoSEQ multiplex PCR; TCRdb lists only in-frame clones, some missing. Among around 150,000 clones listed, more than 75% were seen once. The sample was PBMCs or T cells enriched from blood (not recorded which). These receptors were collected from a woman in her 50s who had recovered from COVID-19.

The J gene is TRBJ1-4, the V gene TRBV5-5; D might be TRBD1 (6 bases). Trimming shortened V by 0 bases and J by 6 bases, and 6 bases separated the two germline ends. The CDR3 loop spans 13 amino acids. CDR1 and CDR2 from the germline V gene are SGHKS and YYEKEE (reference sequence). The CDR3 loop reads CASSLDRDEKLFF. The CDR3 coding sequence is TGTGCCAGCAGCTTGGACAGGGATGAAAAACTGTTTTTT.

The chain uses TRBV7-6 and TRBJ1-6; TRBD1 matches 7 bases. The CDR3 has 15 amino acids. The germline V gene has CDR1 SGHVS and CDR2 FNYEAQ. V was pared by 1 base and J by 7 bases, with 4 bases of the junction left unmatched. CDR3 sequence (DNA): TGTGCCAGCAGCTTAGGAGGGGGCGGGAATTCACCCCTCCACTTT. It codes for CASSLGGGGNSPLHF.

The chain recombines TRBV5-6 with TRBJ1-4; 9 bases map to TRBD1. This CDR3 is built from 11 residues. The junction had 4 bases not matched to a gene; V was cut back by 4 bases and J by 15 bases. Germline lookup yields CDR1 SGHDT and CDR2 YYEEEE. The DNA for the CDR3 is TGTGCCAGCAGCCGGACAGGGGAATTGTTTTTT. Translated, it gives CASSRTGELFF.